This is a list of T cell receptor beta chains from one sample in a study of T cells after posttransplantation cyclophosphamide. Sequenced by immunoSEQ multiplex PCR; TCRdb stores in-frame clones only, minus some. Of 15,000 to 20,000 clones detected, 75% to 90% appear once; the ten largest clones hold around 28%. The sequencing used PBMCs, collected after allogeneic stem cell transplant with calcineurin inhibitor and methotrexate. These receptors came from a female patient aged 18-30 years who received an allogeneic stem cell transplant from an unrelated donor, was CMV-positive, and had acute and chronic GVHD. Some T cells may be graft donor cells. Both conserved end residues are part of each CDR3. A D gene is named only where the DNA matches it firmly. Some rows mark clone size as missing; the rest say once, few, many or name a class of expanded clone.

D gene	CDR3 length	J gene	V gene	clone size	CDR3 protein	CDR3 DNA
TRBD2	15	TRBJ2-2	TRBV5-5	.	CASSRTSGDTGELFF	TGTGCCAGCAGCCGGACTAGCGGGGACACCGGGGAGCTGTTTTTT
TRBD2	16	TRBJ2-7	TRBV5-4	.	CASSLARTSGSHEQYF	TGTGCCAGCAGCTTGGCGCGGACTAGCGGGAGCCACGAGCAGTACTTC
.	15	TRBJ1-3	TRBV15	few	CATSRDLYSGNTIYF	TGTGCCACCAGCAGAGATCTGTACTCTGGAAACACCATATATTTT
TRBD2	14	TRBJ2-7	TRBV5-4	.	CASSPGTSGYEQYF	TGTGCCAGCAGCCCGGGGACTAGCGGCTACGAGCAGTACTTC
.	13	TRBJ2-7	TRBV7-9	.	CASSLGSPYEQYF	TGTGCCAGCAGCTTGGGCAGCCCGTACGAGCAGTACTTC
TRBD2	15	TRBJ2-5	TRBV19	.	CASTPAGGFQETQYF	TGTGCCAGTACGCCAGCGGGAGGGTTTCAAGAGACCCAGTACTTC
.	14	TRBJ2-2	TRBV6-6	.	CASRSRVDTGELFF	TGTGCCAGCAGGAGCAGGGTTGACACCGGGGAGCTGTTTTTT
TRBD2	15	TRBJ2-7	TRBV19	.	CASSRLAGTSYEQYF	TGTGCCAGTAGCCGACTAGCGGGTACTTCCTACGAGCAGTACTTC
TRBD2	16	TRBJ2-7	TRBV4-1	.	CASSQEGTSGTYEQYF	TGCGCCAGCAGCCAAGAAGGGACTAGCGGGACCTACGAGCAGTACTTC
TRBD2	16	TRBJ2-3	TRBV7-2	.	CASSLRGLVPTDTQYF	TGTGCCAGCAGCCTAAGGGGACTAGTCCCCACAGATACGCAGTATTTT
.	14	TRBJ1-2	TRBV28	once	CATLLWGENYGYTF	TGTGCCACTTTATTATGGGGGGAAAACTATGGCTACACCTTC
TRBD2	15	TRBJ2-3	TRBV7-9	.	CAAARGLATTDTQYF	TGTGCCGCGGCACGGGGACTAGCGACCACAGATACGCAGTATTTT
.	16	TRBJ1-2	TRBV19	.	CASTLNWGGDNYGYTF	TGTGCCAGTACCCTTAATTGGGGGGGAGATAACTATGGCTACACCTTC
TRBD1	15	TRBJ1-6	TRBV6-4	.	CASRRDRGDNSPLHF	TGTGCCAGCCGGAGGGACAGGGGTGATAATTCACCCCTCCACTTT
TRBD1	17	TRBJ1-5	TRBV6-1	.	CASSAPRTGISNQPQHF	TGTGCCAGCAGTGCCCCACGGACAGGGATTAGCAATCAGCCCCAGCATTTT
TRBD2	16	TRBJ2-3	TRBV7-9	.	CASSFGLAGSTDTQYF	TGTGCCAGCAGCTTCGGACTAGCGGGAAGCACAGATACGCAGTATTTT
.	13	TRBJ2-7	TRBV28	once	CASSWPQPREQYF	TGTGCCAGCAGTTGGCCGCAACCGAGGGAGCAGTACTTC
.	14	TRBJ1-4	TRBV7-9	.	CASSIGTKGEKLFF	TGTGCCAGCAGCATTGGGACAAAAGGGGAAAAACTGTTTTTT
.	15	TRBJ1-5	TRBV10-3	.	CAIGLGGASNQPQHF	TGTGCCATCGGTTTAGGAGGGGCTAGCAATCAGCCCCAGCATTTT
TRBD2	13	TRBJ2-1	TRBV30	.	CAWMGEGLREQFF	TGTGCCTGGATGGGGGAGGGCCTTCGGGAGCAGTTCTTC
TRBD1	16	TRBJ2-1	TRBV7-9	.	CASSRSRDRDYNEQFF	TGTGCCAGCAGCCGGTCCAGGGACAGGGATTACAATGAGCAGTTCTTC
TRBD2	17	TRBJ2-7	TRBV5-1	once	CASSLRVAGGPFDEQYF	TGCGCCAGCAGCTTGCGGGTAGCGGGAGGCCCATTTGACGAGCAGTACTTC
.	15	TRBJ2-2	TRBV25-1	.	CASSELGRNTGELFF	TGTGCCAGCAGTGAACTGGGGCGGAACACCGGGGAGCTGTTTTTT
TRBD1	15	TRBJ1-1	TRBV12-5	.	CASGSPQGAGTEAFF	TGTGCTAGTGGTTCACCCCAGGGGGCAGGCACTGAAGCTTTCTTT
TRBD2	19	TRBJ2-4	TRBV10-3	few	CAISESPSGRSLAKNIQYF	TGTGCCATCAGTGAGTCCCCTAGCGGGAGGTCTCTAGCCAAAAACATTCAGTACTTC
.	13	TRBJ2-7	TRBV15	.	CATSRERFGEQYF	TGTGCCACCAGCAGAGAGCGGTTCGGCGAGCAGTACTTC
.	13	TRBJ2-1	TRBV12-5	.	CASAGEAYNEQFF	TGTGCTAGTGCCGGGGAGGCATACAATGAGCAGTTCTTC
TRBD1	16	TRBJ2-7	TRBV11-2	.	CASSSRLGTGGEEQYF	TGTGCCAGCAGCTCCCGACTCGGGACAGGGGGCGAAGAGCAGTACTTC
.	16	TRBJ2-5	TRBV5-4	once	CASSLASAGSQETQYF	TGTGCCAGCAGCTTGGCATCGGCAGGGTCCCAAGAGACCCAGTACTTC
TRBD1	17	TRBJ2-2	TRBV19	.	CASSWESGQRNTGELFF	TGTGCCAGTAGTTGGGAATCGGGACAGAGGAACACCGGGGAGCTGTTTTTT
.	13	TRBJ2-1	TRBV13	.	CASSLLAFNEQFF	TGTGCCAGCAGCTTACTAGCGTTCAATGAGCAGTTCTTC
.	14	TRBJ2-2	TRBV18	.	CASSEGSSAGELFF	TGTGCCAGCTCGGAGGGGTCCTCGGCCGGGGAGCTGTTTTTT
TRBD2	16	TRBJ2-1	TRBV15	.	CATSRGGGRPYNEQFF	TGTGCCACCAGCAGGGGTGGCGGGAGGCCCTACAATGAGCAGTTCTTC
.	14	TRBJ2-7	TRBV11-2	.	CASSFGSGSYEQYF	TGTGCCAGCAGCTTCGGTAGCGGTTCCTACGAGCAGTACTTC
TRBD1	16	TRBJ1-1	TRBV4-2	.	CASSARGQGLNTEAFF	TGTGCCAGCAGCGCTAGAGGACAGGGGCTGAACACTGAAGCTTTCTTT
.	13	TRBJ2-7	TRBV7-9	.	CASSPTGSYEQYF	TGTGCCAGCAGCCCGACAGGCTCCTACGAGCAGTACTTC
.	12	TRBJ2-3	TRBV7-8	once	CASSPGTDTQYF	TGTGCCAGCAGCCCAGGCACAGATACGCAGTATTTT
.	17	TRBJ1-2	TRBV4-2	.	CASSRGATRQANYGYTF	TGTGCCAGCAGCCGTGGTGCGACGAGACAGGCTAACTATGGCTACACCTTC
.	14	TRBJ1-6	TRBV30	.	CAWSTGFLGSPLHF	TGTGCCTGGAGTACAGGGTTTTTGGGTTCACCCCTCCACTTT
.	13	TRBJ2-7	TRBV9	.	CASSDGTSLEQYF	TGTGCCAGCAGCGACGGGACTTCTCTCGAGCAGTACTTC
.	11	TRBJ2-5	TRBV20-1	.	CSARDLEAEYF	TGCAGTGCTAGAGATCTCGAGGCGGAGTACTTC
.	14	TRBJ1-2	TRBV7-9	.	CASSPDRSDYGYTF	TGTGCCAGCAGCCCCGACAGGAGTGATTATGGCTACACCTTC
.	13	TRBJ1-1	TRBV19	.	CASSISGSAEAFF	TGTGCCAGTAGTATTTCAGGATCGGCTGAAGCTTTCTTT
TRBD2	13	TRBJ2-7	TRBV29-1	.	CSVGGGSSYEQYF	TGCAGCGTTGGGGGCGGGAGCTCCTACGAGCAGTACTTC
.	16	TRBJ2-7	TRBV5-1	.	CASSLVGSGFSYEQYF	TGCGCCAGCAGCTTGGTTGGCTCAGGGTTCTCCTACGAGCAGTACTTC
.	12	TRBJ2-5	TRBV5-4	.	CASGEGGETQYF	TGTGCCAGCGGTGAGGGGGGGGAGACCCAGTACTTC
TRBD1	16	TRBJ1-2	TRBV7-2	once	CASSFRDSEPNYGYTF	TGTGCCAGCAGCTTCCGGGACAGCGAACCTAACTATGGCTACACCTTC
.	15	TRBJ1-3	TRBV11-2	once	CASSSGGASGNTIYF	TGTGCCAGCAGCTCTGGGGGGGCCTCTGGAAACACCATATATTTT
TRBD1	15	TRBJ1-4	TRBV4-2	once	CASSLGTGINEKLFF	TGTGCCAGCAGCCTCGGGACAGGCATAAATGAAAAACTGTTTTTT
TRBD1	14	TRBJ1-2	TRBV6-1	.	CASTRDSTNYGYTF	TGTGCCAGCACCCGGGACAGTACTAACTATGGCTACACCTTC
TRBD2	14	TRBJ2-7	TRBV19	.	CASNSGRASPEQYF	TGTGCCAGTAACAGCGGGAGGGCCTCCCCCGAGCAGTACTTC
TRBD2	15	TRBJ2-1	TRBV19	.	CASTVSGSSYNEQFF	TGTGCCAGTACCGTTAGCGGGTCTTCCTACAATGAGCAGTTCTTC
.	15	TRBJ2-5	TRBV7-6	.	CASSSDRRGSGTQYF	TGTGCCAGCAGCTCGGACCGCAGGGGTTCGGGGACCCAGTACTTC
.	16	TRBJ1-1	TRBV6-5	.	CASSYSIGEMNTEALF	TGTGCCAGCAGTTACTCGATAGGGGAAATGAACACTGAAGCTCTCTTT